The rows below give T cell receptor beta chains drawn from one sample of a study of follicular helper T cells after annual influenza vaccination. Sequenced by immunoSEQ multiplex PCR; TCRdb stores in-frame clones only, minus some. In the table there are about 7,800 clones, approximately 82% of which are singletons. The source material was CXCR5+ CD38- circulating T follicular helper cells from blood, sampled 7 days after influenza vaccination. These receptors originate from an adult who received the influenza vaccine. Both conserved end residues are part of each CDR3. A D gene is named only where the DNA matches it firmly. Only part of the rows carry a size: once, few, many, or a class if the clone is expanded.

size: .
J: TRBJ2-5
V: TRBV30
D: .
CDR3: CAWTPSEVTQYF
DNA: TGTGCCTGGACTCCCAGTGAGGTGACCCAGTACTTC

size: .
J: TRBJ2-4
V: TRBV10-1
D: .
CDR3: CASSGVPKNIQYF
DNA: TGCGCCAGCAGTGGGGTACCGAAAAACATTCAGTACTTC

size: .
J: TRBJ2-2
V: TRBV5-1
D: .
CDR3: CASSLTQGSYTGELFF
DNA: TGCGCCAGCAGCTTGACCCAGGGGTCCTACACCGGGGAGCTGTTTTTT

size: .
J: TRBJ1-1
V: TRBV5-1
D: TRBD1
CDR3: CASRETQGGTEAFF
DNA: TGCGCCAGCAGGGAGACACAGGGGGGCACTGAAGCTTTCTTT

size: .
J: TRBJ1-2
V: TRBV7-9
D: TRBD1
CDR3: CASSLFAGTGDGYTF
DNA: TGTGCCAGCAGCTTATTCGCCGGGACAGGGGATGGCTACACCTTC

size: .
J: TRBJ2-2
V: TRBV6-1
D: .
CDR3: CASTKERSDTGELFF
DNA: TGTGCCAGTACAAAGGAGCGTTCCGACACCGGGGAGCTGTTTTTT

size: .
J: TRBJ1-6
V: TRBV14
D: TRBD1
CDR3: CASSPWTGLSYNSPLHF
DNA: TGTGCCAGCAGCCCTTGGACAGGGCTCTCCTATAATTCACCCCTCCACTTT

size: once
J: TRBJ2-1
V: TRBV18
D: .
CDR3: CASSPQTQGKQFF
DNA: TGTGCCAGCTCACCACAGACTCAGGGGAAACAGTTCTTC

size: .
J: TRBJ1-2
V: TRBV21-1
D: .
CDR3: CATQQSRQGNGYTF
DNA: TGTGCCACTCAGCAATCTCGGCAGGGCAATGGCTACACCTTC

size: few
J: TRBJ2-7
V: TRBV2
D: TRBD1
CDR3: CASGTGGEQYF
DNA: TGTGCCAGCGGGACAGGGGGTGAGCAGTACTTC

size: few
J: TRBJ1-4
V: TRBV7-9
D: TRBD1
CDR3: CASSSRDRQNEKLFF
DNA: TGTGCCAGCAGCTCTAGGGACAGGCAAAATGAAAAACTGTTTTTT

size: .
J: TRBJ2-3
V: TRBV6-5
D: TRBD2
CDR3: CASRSFSGATDTQYF
DNA: TGTGCCTCACGATCCTTTAGCGGGGCCACAGATACGCAGTATTTT

size: .
J: TRBJ2-3
V: TRBV7-8
D: .
CDR3: CASSLVGTTDTQYF
DNA: TGTGCCAGCAGCTTAGTCGGAACCACAGATACGCAGTATTTT

size: .
J: TRBJ2-3
V: TRBV6-6
D: .
CDR3: CASREEDTQYF
DNA: TGTGCCAGCAGGGAAGAAGATACGCAGTATTTT

size: .
J: TRBJ1-1
V: TRBV30
D: TRBD1
CDR3: CAWLPPGGQVGYTEAFF
DNA: TGTGCCTGGCTTCCCCCCGGCGGACAGGTGGGTTACACTGAAGCTTTCTTT

size: .
J: TRBJ2-5
V: TRBV9
D: TRBD1
CDR3: CASSDSRQGASRSETQYF
DNA: TGTGCCAGCAGCGATAGCCGACAGGGGGCCAGCCGTTCAGAGACCCAGTACTTC

size: .
J: TRBJ2-1
V: TRBV15
D: .
CDR3: CATSSLGASGEQFF
DNA: TGTGCCACCAGCAGCCTGGGGGCTAGCGGTGAGCAGTTCTTC

size: few
J: TRBJ1-1
V: TRBV30
D: TRBD1
CDR3: CAWSHGTVNTEAFF
DNA: TGTGCCTGGAGCCACGGGACAGTTAACACTGAAGCTTTCTTT

size: .
J: TRBJ1-5
V: TRBV6-1
D: TRBD1
CDR3: CASSGGTGTGGRYQPQHF
DNA: TGTGCCAGCAGTGGAGGAACCGGGACAGGGGGCCGATATCAGCCCCAGCATTTT

size: .
J: TRBJ2-2
V: TRBV6-1
D: TRBD1
CDR3: CASSSAGGNTGELFF
DNA: TGTGCCAGCAGTTCCGCAGGGGGAAACACCGGGGAGCTGTTTTTT

size: few
J: TRBJ1-2
V: TRBV2
D: .
CDR3: CASSEEPNYGYTF
DNA: TGTGCCAGCAGTGAAGAACCAAACTATGGCTACACCTTC

size: .
J: TRBJ2-7
V: TRBV5-1
D: .
CDR3: CASSSYYEQYF
DNA: TGCGCCAGCAGCTCCTACTACGAGCAGTACTTC

size: .
J: TRBJ1-2
V: TRBV19
D: .
CDR3: CASSAPDRSNYGYTF
DNA: TGTGCCAGTAGTGCCCCGGACAGATCTAACTATGGCTACACCTTC

size: .
J: TRBJ2-3
V: TRBV2
D: .
CDR3: CASKRLGVDTQYF
DNA: TGTGCCAGCAAGAGGTTAGGTGTAGATACGCAGTATTTT

size: once
J: TRBJ2-2
V: TRBV5-1
D: TRBD1
CDR3: CASSSQGASNTGELFF
DNA: TGCGCCAGCAGCTCACAGGGGGCCTCGAACACCGGGGAGCTGTTTTTT

size: .
J: TRBJ1-2
V: TRBV15
D: .
CDR3: CATSRDSAYGYTF
DNA: TGTGCCACCAGCAGAGATTCGGCTTATGGCTACACCTTC

size: .
J: TRBJ2-3
V: TRBV6-6
D: TRBD2
CDR3: CASMSGASDTQYF
DNA: TGTGCCAGTATGAGCGGGGCGTCAGATACGCAGTATTTT

size: .
J: TRBJ2-3
V: TRBV7-7
D: .
CDR3: CASSLGLSTDTQYF
DNA: TGTGCCAGCAGCTTGGGGCTTAGCACAGATACGCAGTATTTT

size: .
J: TRBJ2-5
V: TRBV5-1
D: .
CDR3: CASSLGLMETQYF
DNA: TGCGCCAGCAGCCTCGGACTGATGGAGACCCAGTACTTC

size: once
J: TRBJ2-7
V: TRBV25-1
D: .
CDR3: CASSAESAYEQYF
DNA: TGTGCCAGCAGTGCCGAGAGCGCCTACGAGCAGTACTTC

size: few
J: TRBJ1-6
V: TRBV5-1
D: .
CDR3: CASSFFAGDTLADSPLHF
DNA: TGCGCCAGCAGCTTTTTTGCCGGGGACACCTTGGCCGATTCACCCCTCCACTTT

size: .
J: TRBJ1-4
V: TRBV18
D: .
CDR3: CASSPAAATNEKLFF
DNA: TGTGCCAGCTCACCAGCAGCGGCAACTAATGAAAAACTGTTTTTT

size: once
J: TRBJ1-1
V: TRBV6-1
D: TRBD1
CDR3: CASSERTGGAAFF
DNA: TGTGCCAGCAGTGAAAGGACAGGGGGCGCAGCTTTCTTT

size: .
J: TRBJ2-3
V: TRBV2
D: TRBD1
CDR3: CASSGTGGGRTDTQYF
DNA: TGTGCCAGCAGCGGAACAGGGGGTGGGCGCACAGATACGCAGTATTTT

size: .
J: TRBJ1-2
V: TRBV19
D: TRBD1
CDR3: CASSIQLQRTGGYTF
DNA: TGTGCCAGTAGTATACAACTCCAACGGACAGGAGGCTACACCTTC

size: .
J: TRBJ2-3
V: TRBV29-1
D: .
CDR3: CSVLSAGLTDTQYF
DNA: TGCAGCGTGCTTTCTGCGGGGCTCACAGATACGCAGTATTTT

size: .
J: TRBJ2-2
V: TRBV7-6
D: .
CDR3: CASSLQGGVGGELFF
DNA: TGTGCCAGCAGCTTACAGGGTGGGGTTGGCGGGGAGCTGTTTTTT

size: .
J: TRBJ2-7
V: TRBV5-5
D: .
CDR3: CASRSKDGSYEQYF
DNA: TGTGCCAGCAGATCCAAGGACGGATCCTACGAGCAGTACTTC

size: .
J: TRBJ1-3
V: TRBV2
D: TRBD1
CDR3: CASSSEGAVRNTIYF
DNA: TGTGCCAGCAGTTCGGAGGGGGCAGTTAGAAACACCATATATTTT

size: .
J: TRBJ1-1
V: TRBV6-6
D: .
CDR3: CASSPRGNTEAFF
DNA: TGTGCCAGCAGCCCCCGTGGAAACACTGAAGCTTTCTTT

size: .
J: TRBJ1-6
V: TRBV6-1
D: .
CDR3: CASSEMGRVASPLHF
DNA: TGTGCCAGCAGTGAAATGGGCAGGGTGGCTTCACCCCTCCACTTT

size: few
J: TRBJ2-1
V: TRBV4-2
D: .
CDR3: CASSHFRDEQFF
DNA: TGTGCCAGCAGCCATTTTCGCGATGAGCAGTTCTTC

size: .
J: TRBJ2-3
V: TRBV10-1
D: .
CDR3: CASSESTLAISTQYF
DNA: TGCGCCAGCAGTGAGTCCACTCTAGCCATATCTACGCAGTATTTT

size: few
J: TRBJ2-7
V: TRBV7-2
D: TRBD2
CDR3: CASSDRTSGGARDEQYF
DNA: TGTGCCAGCAGCGACCGGACTAGCGGGGGGGCCCGTGACGAGCAGTACTTC

size: .
J: TRBJ1-2
V: TRBV28
D: TRBD1
CDR3: CASSGTGVYGYTF
DNA: TGTGCCAGCAGTGGTACAGGGGTCTATGGCTACACCTTC

size: few
J: TRBJ1-2
V: TRBV28
D: .
CDR3: CASRSTADGYTF
DNA: TGTGCCAGCAGGTCGACAGCTGATGGCTACACCTTC

size: .
J: TRBJ2-4
V: TRBV11-2
D: TRBD1
CDR3: CASSDGHRGRIQYF
DNA: TGTGCCAGCAGCGATGGTCACAGGGGGCGCATTCAGTACTTC

size: once
J: TRBJ2-7
V: TRBV5-4
D: .
CDR3: CASSLYGRLYEQYF
DNA: TGTGCCAGCAGCTTGTACGGGCGTCTCTACGAGCAGTACTTC

size: .
J: TRBJ1-2
V: TRBV6-5
D: .
CDR3: CASRGTTANYGYTF
DNA: TGTGCCAGCAGGGGGACAACAGCTAACTATGGCTACACCTTC

size: .
J: TRBJ1-1
V: TRBV19
D: .
CDR3: CASSRGQPGGNEAFF
DNA: TGTGCCAGTAGTCGAGGACAGCCCGGGGGGAATGAAGCTTTCTTT

size: few
J: TRBJ2-1
V: TRBV11-3
D: .
CDR3: CASSLGGVGVHNEQFF
DNA: TGTGCCAGCAGCTTAGGAGGAGTTGGGGTCCACAATGAGCAGTTCTTC

size: .
J: TRBJ1-3
V: TRBV18
D: TRBD1
CDR3: CASSPTAGQEFSGNTIYF
DNA: TGTGCCAGCTCACCAACCGCGGGACAGGAGTTCTCTGGAAACACCATATATTTT

size: few
J: TRBJ1-5
V: TRBV2
D: .
CDR3: CASSTVSGHSNQPQHF
DNA: TGTGCCAGCAGTACAGTCTCGGGGCATAGCAATCAGCCCCAGCATTTT